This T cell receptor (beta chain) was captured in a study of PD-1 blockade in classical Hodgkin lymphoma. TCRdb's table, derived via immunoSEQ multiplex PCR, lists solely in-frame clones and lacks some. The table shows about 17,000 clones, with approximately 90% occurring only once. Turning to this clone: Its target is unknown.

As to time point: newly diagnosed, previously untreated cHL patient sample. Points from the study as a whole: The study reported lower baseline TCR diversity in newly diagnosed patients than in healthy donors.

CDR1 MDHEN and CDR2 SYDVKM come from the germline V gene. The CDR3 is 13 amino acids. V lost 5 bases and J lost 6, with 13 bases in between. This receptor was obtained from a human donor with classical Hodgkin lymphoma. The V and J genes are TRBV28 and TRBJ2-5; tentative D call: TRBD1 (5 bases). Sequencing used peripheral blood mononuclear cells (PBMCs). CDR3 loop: CASSRTTVQTQYF. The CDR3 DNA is TGTGCCAGCAGTCGAACGACAGTGCAGACCCAGTACTTC. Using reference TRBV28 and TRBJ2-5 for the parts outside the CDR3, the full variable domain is DVKVTQSSRYLVKRTGEKVFLECVQDMDHENMFWYRQDPGLGLRLIYFSYDVKMKEKGDIPEGYSVSREKKERFSLILESASTNQTSMYLCASSRTTVQTQYFGPGTRLLVL.